This T cell receptor beta chain was observed in a study of cytomegalovirus exposure and HLA in healthy donors. Of note for this clone: Its antigen remains unknown.

Study findings and constraints: Most CMV-associated TCR beta chains appeared HLA-restricted in a later analysis. The study labeled under 200 TCR beta chains cytomegalovirus-associated.

Germline loops: CDR1 SGDLS, CDR2 YYNGEE. The V segment lost 10 bases and the J segment 2 bases; nucleotides outside the gene matches: 14. The CDR3 length is 16 residues. In the PCR, 60 Vbeta and 13 Jbeta primers were used. The method was immunoSEQ multiplex PCR; TCRdb's version includes in-frame clones alone and lacks a portion of them. Of some 78,000 clones in the sample, approximately 80% were seen once. The chain is built from TRBV9 and TRBJ2-3, with TRBD2 identical over 9 bases. The clonotype comes from a woman aged 45 to 65 in good health and CMV-seropositive. Sequencing was carried out using PBMCs. The DNA for the CDR3 is TGTGCCCCCACCCAAAGGGGCGGGGGGGCCACAGATACGCAGTATTTT. Translated: CAPTQRGGGATDTQYF.